These 20 T cell receptor beta chains came from one sample sequenced in a study of blood T cell repertoires in COVID-19. The repertoire was sequenced with immunoSEQ multiplex PCR; TCRdb's copy has only in-frame clones and lacks some. The data hold tens of thousands of clones, with around 80% observed a single time. The sequenced material came from peripheral blood. The receptors were sampled from an elderly woman with acute or convalescent COVID-19.

This chain joins TRBV28 and TRBJ2-5, with D possibly being TRBD2 (6 bases). Germline values: CDR1 MDHEN, CDR2 SYDVKM. V lost 3 bases and J lost 1, with 9 bases in between. The CDR3 consists of 14 residues. The CDR3 here is CASSLGGFQETQYF. As DNA, the CDR3 is TGTGCCAGCAGTTTGGGGGGTTTCCAAGAGACCCAGTACTTC.

Here the CDR3 DNA reads TGCAGTGCAAGTAGGGGGAGCTCCTACAATGAGCAGTTCTTC. Its protein product is CSASRGSSYNEQFF. The V call is TRBV20-1, the J call TRBJ2-1; a weak D match, TRBD1 (6 bases). The CDR3 is 14 residues long. Per germline, CDR1 DFQATT and CDR2 SNEGSKA (reference sequence). Trimming left V 6 bases short and J 0 bases short, with 12 bases between.

The gene calls are TRBV4-1 and TRBJ2-4; possible D gene TRBD2, 6 bases. V lost 0 bases and J lost 5, with 11 bases in between. Germline CDR1 MGHRA, CDR2 YSYEKL. The CDR3 totals 15 residues. The CDR3 DNA reads as TGCGCCAGCAGCCAAGACGGGACTTTCCAAAACATTCAGTACTTC. This codes for CASSQDGTFQNIQYF.

The chain couples TRBV4-1 to TRBJ1-6, with 11 bases that match TRBD1. The V and J ends lost 1 base and 8 bases, in that order; junction bases with no gene match: 10. Germline V gene lookup returns CDR1 MGHRA and CDR2 YSYEKL. This CDR3 spans 18 amino acids. CDR3 bases: TGCGCCAGCAGCCAAGCAGGGTCCGGGACAGGGGGTTATTCACCCCTCCACTTT. Protein product: CASSQAGSGTGGYSPLHF.

The CDR3 loop reads CASGITGYTGELFF. In nucleotides, the CDR3 is TGTGCCTCAGGGATAACGGGTTACACCGGGGAGCTGTTTTTT. This chain uses TRBV6-5 with TRBJ2-2; TRBD1 might be the D (5 bases). Germline CDR1 is MNHEY and CDR2 is SVGAGI. This CDR3 is 14 amino acids long. V was trimmed by 11 bases and J by 3 bases, leaving 16 bases between them.

The J gene is TRBJ2-5, the V gene TRBV10-2; the match to TRBD2 covers 8 bases. There are 14 residues in the CDR3. V was clipped by 7 bases and J by 1 base; unmatched bases: 5. Germline CDR1 WSHSY, CDR2 SAAADI. The CDR3 DNA is TGCGCCAGCACCCTTAGCGGGACCCAAGAGACCCAGTACTTC. Translating gives CASTLSGTQETQYF.

V usage is TRBV15 and J usage is TRBJ1-2, with unresolved D. The V and J ends lost 0 bases and 3 bases respectively, with 17 bases between them. This CDR3 spans 17 amino acids. In germline, CDR1 is LNHNV, CDR2 YYDKDF (reference sequence). Written as DNA, the CDR3 is TGTGCCACCAGCAGAGATCTCTTGGACGTGGACTACTATGGCTACACCTTC. Its protein product is CATSRDLLDVDYYGYTF.

This clone occurred a few times. This chain connects TRBV5-1 to TRBJ2-1; 8 positions agree with TRBD2. Germline-derived CDR1 and CDR2 are SGHRS and YFSETQ. CDR3 length: 14 amino acids. V lost 4 bases and J lost 4; bases outside the gene matches: 4. The CDR3 reads CASSTGGEYNEQFF. The CDR3 DNA sequence: TGCGCCAGCAGCACCGGGGGGGAGTACAATGAGCAGTTCTTC.

This sequence joins TRBV2 and TRBJ1-3; weak D call: TRBD1 (6 bases). Trimming removed 8 bases at V and 0 bases at J, with 8 bases between. Germline V CDR1 and CDR2: SNHLY, FYNNEI. CDR3 length: 13 residues. CDR3 bases: TGTGCCAGCGACAGGAGCTCTGGAAACACCATATATTTT. This codes for CASDRSSGNTIYF.

The chain is built from TRBV10-2 and TRBJ1-2; 7 positions match TRBD1. With V trimmed by 0 bases and J by 4 bases, 5 bases remained unmatched. The V gene's germline CDR1 is WSHSY and CDR2 SAAADI. There are 15 residues in the CDR3. CDR3 protein: CASSESKGASYGYTF. As DNA, the CDR3 is TGCGCCAGCAGTGAGTCGAAGGGGGCCAGCTATGGCTACACCTTC.

V gene TRBV3-1 (or the pseudogene TRBV3-2) combines with J gene TRBJ2-7, with TRBD2 matching 7 bases. Trimming at V came to 5 bases and at J to 7 bases, leaving 2 bases not matched to a gene. Germline V gene data show CDR1 as LGHDT and CDR2 as YNNKEL (reference sequence). The CDR3 loop spans 11 amino acids. CDR3 region: CASSSGGEQYF. The CDR3 nucleotides read TGTGCCAGCAGCTCCGGGGGGGAGCAGTACTTC.

V is TRBV3-1 (or the pseudogene TRBV3-2) and J is TRBJ2-6; TRBD1 matches 8 bases. CDR1 and CDR2 from the germline V gene are LGHDT and YNNKEL (reference sequence). The CDR3 is 17 amino acids. Trimming cost V 4 bases and J 2 bases; bases outside gene matches: 7. The CDR3 coding sequence is TGTGCCAGCAGCCTAGGGACAGGTGGGGCTGGGGCCAACGTCCTGACTTTC. The encoded protein is CASSLGTGGAGANVLTF.

The chain joins TRBV5-1 to TRBJ1-2; the D is unclear. V dropped 0 bases and J dropped 8 bases, with 11 bases sitting between them. The germline CDR1 and CDR2 sequences are SGHRS and YFSETQ. This CDR3 has 13 residues. The DNA for the CDR3 is TGCGCCAGCAGCTTGGATTCGGTCCAAGGCTACACCTTC. As protein: CASSLDSVQGYTF.

The chain couples TRBV5-4 to TRBJ1-2, with 7 bases identical to TRBD1. This CDR3 region has 14 residues. Trimming took 0 bases from V and 7 from J; bases not matched to a gene: 6. Per germline, CDR1 SGHNT and CDR2 YYREEE (reference sequence). The CDR3 here is CASSLDRGISGYTF. In DNA form, the CDR3 reads TGTGCCAGCAGCTTGGACAGGGGAATCTCTGGCTACACCTTC.

CDR3 nucleotides: TGTGCCAGCAGAGACCGGACAGCTTATGGCTACACCTTC. Amino acids: CASRDRTAYGYTF. The chain is built from TRBV6-5 and TRBJ1-2, with D perhaps TRBD1 (6 bases). In germline, CDR1 is MNHEY, CDR2 SVGAGI. V was pared by 6 bases and J by 5 bases, with 13 bases between. This CDR3 has 13 residues.

The V and J genes are TRBV9 and TRBJ2-3, with TRBD2 identical over 7 bases. The ends lost 3 bases at V and 4 bases at J; junction bases unmatched: 5. The CDR3 is made up of 14 amino acids. CDR1 is SGDLS and CDR2 is YYNGEE in the germline V gene. CDR3 nucleotide sequence: TGTGCCAGCAGCGCGGTAACTAGCGCAGATACGCAGTATTTT. It is translated as CASSAVTSADTQYF.

About this clone itself: An end of the junction differs from the germline gene, which may be a read error. The genes are TRBV28 and TRBJ2-5, with D possibly matching TRBD1 (7 bases). There are 16 residues in the CDR3. Germline V gene data show CDR1 as MDHEN and CDR2 as SYDVKM. The CDR3: CASSSGGQGMRETQYF. In DNA form, the CDR3 reads TGTGCCAGTAGTTCAGGGGGGCAGGGAATGAGAGAGACCCAGTACTTC.

This chain uses TRBV27 with TRBJ2-5; D is uncertain. In germline, CDR1 is MNHEY, CDR2 SMNVEV (reference sequence). The CDR3 sequence is 12 residues long. V was trimmed by 5 bases and J by 5 bases, leaving 9 bases between them. The CDR3 here is CASSAGRETQYF. CDR3 DNA: TGTGCCAGCAGTGCCGGTCGGGAGACCCAGTACTTC.

The gene calls are TRBV10-3 and TRBJ2-3; 7 bases align to TRBD1. With V trimmed by 3 bases and J by 5 bases, 8 bases remained unmatched. The CDR3 has 15 residues. Germline V CDR1 and CDR2: ENHRY, SYGVKD. The CDR3 DNA follows: TGTGCCATCAGTGATAGGGGGCCCTCGGAAGATACGCAGTATTTT. This gives the protein CAISDRGPSEDTQYF.

This chain connects TRBV2 to TRBJ2-2, with D maybe TRBD2 (6 bases). Per the germline V gene, CDR1 is SNHLY and CDR2 is FYNNEI. The CDR3 contains 13 residues. V lost 3 bases to trimming and J lost 6 bases, with 8 bases between them. The CDR3 nucleotides read TGTGCCAGCAGTGAGGGGGGTCCCGGGGAGCTGTTTTTT. Its protein product is CASSEGGPGELFF.